What follows are 7 T cell receptor beta chains derived from one specimen sequenced in a study of PD-1 blockade in classical Hodgkin lymphoma. Brentuximab vedotin exposure varied among the patients, all of whom had relapsed after autologous stem cell transplantation. Using immunoSEQ multiplex PCR, the repertoire was profiled, and TCRdb retains in-frame clones only, with some absent. The table has 40,000 or so clones, 86% seen once. Here the sequenced sample was peripheral blood mononuclear cells (PBMCs), taken before the second cycle of nivolumab. These TCRs come from a human donor with classical Hodgkin lymphoma.

The chain is built from TRBV5-6 and TRBJ1-1; D gene ambiguous. This CDR3 is 17 amino acids long. V was trimmed by 4 bases and J by 4 bases, leaving 23 bases between them. CDR1 is SGHDT and CDR2 is YYEEEE in the germline V gene. The CDR3 DNA follows: TGTGCCAGCAGCCAATGGGTAAAGTTCGGAGGGAGCACTGAAGCTTTCTTT. It specifies CASSQWVKFGGSTEAFF.

The chain joins TRBV29-1 to TRBJ2-5; 8 bases line up with TRBD1. Germline CDR1 SQVTM, CDR2 ANQGSEA. Losses at the gene ends were 7 bases for V and 2 bases for J; bases not matched to a gene: 3. The CDR3 runs to 12 residues. The CDR3 bases are TGCAGCGCCCGACAGGGGCAAGAGACCCAGTACTTC. This translates into CSARQGQETQYF.

This rearrangement joins TRBV10-3 to TRBJ1-1; D possibly corresponds to TRBD1 (5 bases). V lost 6 bases, J lost 4 bases, and 12 bases lay in between. The CDR3 has 13 amino acids. The germline V gene encodes CDR1 ENHRY and CDR2 SYGVKD. The CDR3, as DNA: TGTGCCATCAGCAGGGAAACGAGCACTGAAGCTTTCTTT. It yields the protein CAISRETSTEAFF.

The chain joins TRBV5-1 to TRBJ2-5, with 14 bases aligning to TRBD2. V was pared by 3 bases and J by 5 bases, with 12 bases of the junction left unmatched. The germline CDR1 and CDR2 sequences are SGHRS and YFSETQ. This CDR3 is built from 18 residues. The CDR3 nucleotides are TGCGCCAGCAGCTCCGGGACTAGCGGGAGTGATAGGCAGGAGACCCAGTACTTC. This encodes CASSSGTSGSDRQETQYF.

The V gene is TRBV6-1, the J gene TRBJ2-2; possible D gene TRBD1, 5 bases. The CDR3 runs to 16 residues. V gave up 2 bases and J gave up 6 bases, with 16 bases separating them. Germline V gene sequence: CDR1 MNHNS, CDR2 SASEGT. The CDR3: CASSERQGRKSGELFF. The CDR3 region has the DNA TGTGCCAGCAGTGAACGGCAGGGCAGGAAGTCCGGGGAGCTGTTTTTT.

The rearrangement joins TRBV2 to TRBJ2-2; no reliable D call. Germline loops: CDR1 SNHLY, CDR2 FYNNEI. V lost 4 bases, J lost 5 bases, and 23 bases lay in between. This CDR3 is 18 amino acids long. CDR3 DNA: TGTGCCAGCAGTGTCCCAGTTCCAGGTTCCTACGGTACCGGGGAGCTGTTTTTT. Amino acids: CASSVPVPGSYGTGELFF.

The V gene is TRBV9, the J gene TRBJ2-2, with 9 bases lining up with TRBD1. The J segment lost 1 base and the V segment lost 0 bases, leaving 7 bases of the junction unmatched. In germline, CDR1 is SGDLS, CDR2 YYNGEE. This CDR3 has 18 residues. Here the CDR3 DNA reads TGTGCCAGCAGCGTAGTTCGGACAGGGGCCCTGAACACCGGGGAGCTGTTTTTT. This sequence encodes CASSVVRTGALNTGELFF.